The present TCR beta chain was sequenced within a study of blood T cell repertoires in COVID-19. The wider study: T cells, B-cell-depleted T cells, or PBMCs provided the cDNA or gDNA that served as material.

V gave up 1 base and J gave up 1 base, with 8 bases separating them. Germline V gene sequence: CDR1 MGHRA, CDR2 YSYEKL. The CDR3 spans 15 residues. This table comes from immunoSEQ multiplex PCR, and its TCRdb copy is limited to in-frame clones, with some not included. This sample has 280,000 or so clones, with roughly 91% found just once. The sequencing sample was made of PBMCs or T cells enriched from blood (not recorded which). The chain couples TRBV4-1 to TRBJ2-4; the D gene is possibly TRBD1 (6 bases). The origin of this receptor is a woman aged 45-65 years who had been exposed to COVID-19. The CDR3 loop reads CASSQVGAAKNIQYF. CDR3 coding DNA: TGCGCCAGCAGCCAAGTGGGGGCTGCCAAAAACATTCAGTACTTC.